Following are 29 T cell receptor beta chains from one sample sequenced in a study of T cells in Graves' hyperthyroidism and ophthalmopathy. Amplification of TCR beta CDR3 regions was performed using RNA transcripts as template. In the first-round RT-PCR of the TCR CDR3, the HTBI primer set was used. MiXCR, applied by TCRdb to the multiplex PCR reads, yields one record per CDR3 protein. The data show over 400,000 distinct CDR3 sequences, with 14% to 15% seen just once and about 13% held by the top ten. The specimen sequenced was blood. Receptors originate from a man aged 18 to 30 with Graves' ophthalmopathy.

This clonotype was counted a few times. The rearrangement uses TRBV20-1 and TRBJ1-1, with D possibly being TRBD1 (6 bases). Trimming took 6 bases from V and 3 from J, leaving 23 bases between them. This CDR3 is 16 amino acids long. Looked up from germline, CDR1 is DFQATT and CDR2 is SNEGSKA (reference sequence). This chain's CDR3 is CSAPRQAGGGDTEAFF. CDR3 sequence (DNA): TGCAGTGCCCCGAGACAGGCCGGGGGGGGGGACACTGAAGCTTTCTTT.

This clonotype showed up just a few times. The gene calls are TRBV6-1 and TRBJ2-1; weak D call: TRBD1 (5 bases). The germline gives CDR1 MNHNS, CDR2 SASEGT. V lost 2 bases, J lost 6 bases, and 20 bases lay in between. The CDR3 is 17 residues long. The CDR3 is CASSEQVWGLVSNEQFF. In DNA form, the CDR3 reads TGTGCCAGCAGTGAACAGGTCTGGGGCCTGGTGAGCAATGAGCAGTTCTTC.

The CDR3 spells CASSQESRGSYEQYF. CDR3 DNA sequence: TGTGCCAGCAGCCAAGAATCTCGGGGGTCCTACGAGCAGTACTTC. This chain links TRBV14 with TRBJ2-7, with D tentatively TRBD2 (6 bases). CDR1 is SGHDN, CDR2 FVKESK, per germline. The CDR3 totals 15 residues. V was trimmed by 0 bases and J by 1 base, leaving 10 bases between them.

This clonotype came up many times. The rearrangement links TRBV30 to TRBJ1-5; 7 bases are a match to TRBD1. Per the germline V gene, CDR1 is GTSNPN and CDR2 is SVGIG (reference sequence). This CDR3 comprises 13 residues. J lost 7 bases, V lost 0 bases, and 3 bases had no gene match. The CDR3 bases are TGTGCCTGGAGTGTACAGGGGAGGCAGCCCCAGCATTTT. It specifies CAWSVQGRQPQHF.

As for this clonotype: A much bigger clone sits one base away, suggesting this may be a read error. The rearrangement joins TRBV20-1 to TRBJ2-1; 11 bases agree with TRBD1. The CDR3 has 13 amino acids. Germline trimming cut 6 bases from V and 8 bases from J; bases unmatched to any gene: 6. Germline CDR1 DFQATT, CDR2 SNEGSKA (reference sequence). The CDR3 nucleotides are TGCAGTGCAGGACAGGGGGCGCGGGATGAGCAGTTCTTC. Translating it yields CSAGQGARDEQFF.

This clonotype was detected many times. The V and J genes are TRBV20-1 and TRBJ2-7; TRBD2 is a possible D gene (6 bases). Trimming stripped 0 bases from V and 3 bases from J, with 12 bases between. This CDR3 comprises 14 residues. Looked up from germline, CDR1 is DFQATT and CDR2 is SNEGSKA (reference sequence). The CDR3 region has the DNA TGCAGTGCTAGAGATCAGGGTAGCGGCTACGAGCAGTACTTC. Its translation: CSARDQGSGYEQYF.

This clonotype was observed many times. V usage is TRBV3-1 and J usage is TRBJ2-1; either TRBD1 or TRBD2 may supply D (6 bases each). The CDR3 totals 16 residues. Trimming left V 4 bases short and J 9 bases short, with 22 bases between. CDR1 is LGHDT, CDR2 YNNKEL, per germline (reference sequence). The CDR3 DNA sequence: TGTGCCAGCAGCCTAGAATATATTTGGGGGGCCGGTGAGCAGTTCTTC. The encoded protein is CASSLEYIWGAGEQFF.

This clonotype was recorded at least ten times. This chain connects TRBV7-8 to TRBJ1-2; 10 bases match TRBD1. After removal of 5 bases from V and 6 bases from J, the junction contained 12 bases not matched to a gene. This CDR3 is 16 amino acids long. Germline lookup yields CDR1 SGHVS and CDR2 FQNEAQ. CDR3 protein: CASSRPPGQGLNGYTF. The CDR3, as DNA: TGTGCCAGCAGCCGACCTCCGGGACAGGGGCTGAATGGCTACACCTTC.

Ten or more counts support this clonotype. The genes are TRBV12-3 or TRBV12-4 and TRBJ2-6; D possibly uses TRBD1 or TRBD2 (5 bases each). This CDR3 is built from 14 residues. Deletions cut 7 bases from V and 1 base from J, with 8 bases between. The CDR3 sequence: CASIWGSGANVLTF. The CDR3 nucleotides are TGTGCCAGCATCTGGGGGTCTGGGGCCAACGTCCTGACTTTC.

At least ten counts were recorded for this clonotype. The rearrangement links TRBV11-2 to TRBJ2-7; weak D call: TRBD1 (6 bases). CDR3 size: 15 residues. Deletions cut 5 bases from V and 3 bases from J, with 17 bases between. CDR1 is SGHAT and CDR2 is FQNNGV in the germline V gene. Here the CDR3 DNA reads TGTGCCAGCAGCCCCAGTCGGGACACTTACTACGAGCAGTACTTC. Protein: CASSPSRDTYYEQYF.

This chain connects TRBV29-1 to TRBJ2-7; D might be TRBD1 (6 bases). V shed 7 bases and J shed 0 bases, with 13 bases lying between them. From germline, CDR1 is SQVTM and CDR2 ANQGSEA. This CDR3 has 13 amino acids. The CDR3 loop reads CSAILDSSYEQYF. The CDR3 DNA reads as TGCAGCGCCATCCTGGACAGCTCCTACGAGCAGTACTTC.

V is TRBV5-6 and J is TRBJ2-2, with 10 bases lining up with TRBD2. Trimming at V came to 0 bases and at J to 5 bases, leaving 7 bases not matched to a gene. Germline CDR1 and CDR2: SGHDT and YYEEEE. The CDR3 extends over 17 amino acids. The CDR3 spells CASSLVMSGGATGELFF. The CDR3 bases are TGTGCCAGCAGCTTGGTGATGAGCGGGGGGGCAACCGGGGAGCTGTTTTTT.

Details on this clonotype: This CDR3 fails to terminate in the conserved phenylalanine or tryptophan, so it likely reflects a read error. The V call is TRBV6-5, the J call TRBJ1-2; no clear D gene. The CDR3 is 15 residues long. Trimming cost V 2 bases and J 5 bases, with 15 bases left between them. From germline, CDR1 is MNHEY and CDR2 SVGAGI. The CDR3 DNA reads as TGTGCCAGCAGTTACCAGGCAGGACCTATTTATGGCTACACCCTC. Translation: CASSYQAGPIYGYTL.

At least ten counts were recorded for this clonotype. The chain combines TRBV5-1 with TRBJ2-5, with 9 bases matching TRBD1. The CDR3 is 17 amino acids. V shed 0 bases, J shed 5 bases, and the junction held 11 bases outside the gene matches. CDR1 and CDR2 from the germline V gene are SGHRS and YFSETQ. CDR3 bases: TGCGCCAGCAGCTTGGTCGGACAGGGGCGTTTGGGGGAGACCCAGTACTTC. Residues: CASSLVGQGRLGETQYF.

This clonotype has ten or more counts. The chain employs TRBV7-2 and TRBJ2-7, with D unclear. This CDR3 contains 14 residues. Trimming pared 4 bases from V and 2 bases from J, leaving 12 bases between. Looked up from germline, CDR1 is SGHTA and CDR2 is FQGNSA. CDR3 in amino acids: CASSSDVGPYEQYF. The CDR3 coding sequence is TGTGCCAGCAGCTCGGACGTCGGGCCCTACGAGCAGTACTTC. The full variable domain, with the rest looked up from reference TRBV7-2 and TRBJ2-7, is GAGVSQSPSNKVTEKGKDVELRCDPISGHTALYWYRQSLGQGLEFLIYFQGNSAPDKSGLPSDRFSAERTGGSVSTLTIQRTQQEDSAVYLCASSSDVGPYEQYFGPGTRLTVT.

This clonotype was counted only a few times. The chain recombines TRBV4-1 with TRBJ1-3; D is undetermined. Trimming took 0 bases from V and 2 from J, leaving 8 bases between them. The V gene's germline CDR1 is MGHRA and CDR2 YSYEKL. There are 15 residues in the CDR3. As DNA, the CDR3 is TGCGCCAGCAGCCAAGATTGGTTCCCTGGAAACACCATATATTTT. Protein sequence: CASSQDWFPGNTIYF.

This chain's CDR3 is CASSPSHRLAGMGAKNIQYF. The CDR3 coding sequence is TGTGCCAGCAGCCCTTCCCACAGACTAGCGGGGATGGGGGCCAAAAACATTCAGTACTTC. The rearrangement uses TRBV3-1 and TRBJ2-4; 11 bases agree with TRBD2. The junction had 15 bases not matched to a gene; V was cut back by 4 bases and J by 1 base. This CDR3 has 20 amino acids. Germline values: CDR1 LGHDT, CDR2 YNNKEL (reference sequence).

This clonotype was counted ten times or more. V and J are TRBV10-3 and TRBJ2-5, with 8 bases fitting TRBD2. Germline V lookup: CDR1 ENHRY, CDR2 SYGVKD. V shed 10 bases and J 1 base; nucleotides not matched to a gene: 2. The CDR3 totals 12 residues. CDR3 region: CATGLAQETQYF. The CDR3 coding sequence is TGTGCCACTGGACTAGCCCAAGAGACCCAGTACTTC.

This clonotype was seen repeatedly, ten times or more. This chain joins TRBV2 and TRBJ1-5; D is uncertain. From germline, CDR1 is SNHLY and CDR2 FYNNEI. Trimming cost V 6 bases and J 0 bases, with 9 bases left between them. This CDR3 has 14 residues. The CDR3 DNA follows: TGTGCCAGCAGCAGGACGGATAGCAATCAGCCCCAGCATTTT. Its protein product is CASSRTDSNQPQHF.

V and J are TRBV7-8 and TRBJ2-3; 10 nucleotides agree with TRBD2. CDR1 SGHVS and CDR2 FQNEAQ come from the germline V gene. The CDR3 is made up of 17 amino acids. Trimming removed 3 bases from V and 5 bases from J; junction bases left unmatched: 11. The CDR3: CASSFGASGGTGDTQYF. CDR3 coding DNA: TGTGCCAGCAGCTTCGGGGCTAGCGGGGGAACTGGAGATACGCAGTATTTT.

The sample holds many counts of this clonotype. The chain's CDR3 is CATSRALYQPQHF. In nucleotides, the CDR3 is TGTGCCACCAGCAGAGCCCTATATCAGCCCCAGCATTTT. The rearrangement links TRBV15 to TRBJ1-5; D gene uncertain. Trimming left V 1 base short and J 5 bases short, with 6 bases between. CDR3 size: 13 residues. Germline CDR1 and CDR2: LNHNV and YYDKDF (reference sequence).

This clonotype was seen ten or more times. CDR3 sequence: CASSQWGPSSYEQYF. The CDR3 DNA is TGTGCCAGCAGCCAATGGGGGCCGAGCTCCTACGAGCAGTACTTC. The rearrangement uses TRBV11-2 and TRBJ2-7, with D perhaps matching TRBD1 (6 bases). This CDR3 contains 15 residues. V was clipped by 5 bases and J by 0 bases, with 14 bases between them. Looked up from germline, CDR1 is SGHAT and CDR2 is FQNNGV.

This clonotype came up a few times. The rearrangement links TRBV19 to TRBJ2-1; D not resolved. The CDR3 consists of 14 residues. Trimming took off 2 bases at V and 0 bases at J, with 5 bases between the two ends. Germline V gene data show CDR1 as LNHDA and CDR2 as SQIVND (reference sequence). CDR3 region: CASSITSSYNEQFF. As DNA, the CDR3 is TGTGCCAGTAGTATAACAAGCTCCTACAATGAGCAGTTCTTC.

This clonotype showed up many times. The chain carries TRBV15 and TRBJ2-3; the match to TRBD1 covers 9 bases. Per the germline V gene, CDR1 is LNHNV and CDR2 is YYDKDF (reference sequence). The CDR3 is 16 amino acids. V was clipped by 1 base and J by 2 bases; unmatched bases: 4. The CDR3: CATSRGGQGYTDTQYF. In DNA form, the CDR3 reads TGTGCCACCAGCAGAGGAGGACAGGGGTACACAGATACGCAGTATTTT.

This chain uses TRBV30 with TRBJ1-2; D is unresolved. Germline assignment: CDR1 GTSNPN and CDR2 SVGIG (reference sequence). CDR3 length: 15 residues. The ends were cut back, 2 bases at V and 7 bases at J, with 20 bases in the middle. The chain's CDR3 is CAWSRNLGSRSGYTF. The CDR3 nucleotides are TGTGCCTGGAGTCGAAACCTCGGGTCCCGCTCTGGCTACACCTTC.

This clonotype was found a few times. J is TRBJ1-5 and V is TRBV19; TRBD1 agrees at 7 bases. Germline values: CDR1 LNHDA, CDR2 SQIVND (reference sequence). The CDR3 runs to 13 residues. The J segment lost 7 bases and the V segment lost 3 bases, leaving 3 bases of the junction unmatched. The CDR3 DNA follows: TGTGCCAGTAGTATCACAGGGGTCCAGCCCCAGCATTTT. Translated, it gives CASSITGVQPQHF.

This clonotype was observed at least ten times. This rearrangement joins TRBV30 to TRBJ1-5; TRBD1 is a possible D gene (6 bases). The CDR3 is 12 residues long. The germline V and J ends were trimmed by 0 bases and 9 bases, with 9 bases remaining between them. Looked up from germline, CDR1 is GTSNPN and CDR2 is SVGIG (reference sequence). The DNA for the CDR3 is TGTGCCTGGAGTGTAGGGGGATCGCCCCAGCATTTT. Translation gives CAWSVGGSPQHF. The complete variable domain, with remaining parts taken from reference TRBV30 and TRBJ1-5, reads SQTIHQWPATLVQPVGSPLSLECTVEGTSNPNLYWYRQAAGRGLQLLFYSVGIGQISSEVPQNLSASRPQDRQFILSSKKLLLSDSGFYLCAWSVGGSPQHFGDGTRLSIL.

This clonotype was seen repeatedly, ten times or more. The chain combines TRBV6-1 with TRBJ2-3; 10 nucleotides line up with TRBD2. The CDR3 has 17 amino acids. Germline V gene data show CDR1 as MNHNS and CDR2 as SASEGT. Trimming cost V 6 bases and J 9 bases; bases outside gene matches: 18. CDR3 in DNA: TGTGCCAGCAGCTACACAAGCGGGAGGGGGCACCGTGGCACGCAGTATTTT. It codes for CASSYTSGRGHRGTQYF.

The table lists this clonotype with many counts. The V call is TRBV20-1, the J call TRBJ2-2; 11 nucleotides agree with TRBD2. CDR3 size: 16 residues. V lost 5 bases to trimming and J lost 7 bases; unmatched junction nucleotides: 12. The germline V gene has CDR1 DFQATT and CDR2 SNEGSKA (reference sequence). The CDR3 is CSALLGSGRAVGELFF. As DNA, the CDR3 is TGCAGTGCTCTCCTGGGTAGCGGGAGGGCCGTCGGGGAGCTGTTTTTT.